One and the same sample provided the 27 T cell receptor beta chains below, sequenced in a study of T cells in Graves' hyperthyroidism and ophthalmopathy. RNA transcripts provided the source from which TCR beta CDR3 regions were amplified. RT-PCR in the first round (using the HTBI primer set) targeted the TCR CDR3. TCRdb passed the multiplex PCR reads through MiXCR, listing each CDR3 protein once. The table lists a few hundred thousand distinct CDR3 sequences, roughly a sixth of them singletons, with 40% to 65% in the top ten. Sequencing was performed on blood. These receptors were collected from a woman between 50 and 59 years old with Graves' hyperthyroidism.

This clonotype was detected many times. V gene TRBV20-1 combines with J gene TRBJ1-1; maybe TRBD1 (5 bases). Trimming shortened V by 3 bases and J by 2 bases, and 13 bases separated the two germline ends. This CDR3 contains 14 residues. Germline V CDR1 and CDR2: DFQATT, SNEGSKA (reference sequence). CDR3 nucleotide sequence: TGCAGTGCTAGCTCAGGGAGCTCCAACACTGAAGCTTTCTTT. The encoded protein is CSASSGSSNTEAFF.

Note on this clonotype: This may stem from a read error, because a much larger clone lies one nucleotide away. V and J are TRBV5-1 and TRBJ2-1, with TRBD2 as a possible D gene (5 bases). The CDR3 runs to 16 residues. The germline V gene encodes CDR1 SGHRS and CDR2 YFSETQ. The CDR3 reads CTSAPRTPGSYNEQFF. The CDR3 nucleotides read TGCACCAGCGCACCAAGGACTCCTGGCTCCTACAATGAGCAGTTCTTC.

This clonotype was seen at least ten times. The chain uses TRBV3-1 and TRBJ2-3; D not certain. Germline V gene data show CDR1 as LGHDT and CDR2 as YNNKEL (reference sequence). Trimming took off 4 bases at V and 7 bases at J, with 12 bases between the two ends. The CDR3 loop spans 13 amino acids. The CDR3 loop reads CASSPPQGNTQYF. In DNA form, the CDR3 reads TGTGCCAGCAGCCCCCCCCAAGGAAATACGCAGTATTTT.

This rearrangement joins TRBV5-4 to TRBJ2-1; weak D call: TRBD1 (5 bases). Looked up from germline, CDR1 is SGHNT and CDR2 is YYREEE (reference sequence). The CDR3 is 14 amino acids. V lost 0 bases and J lost 6, with 10 bases in between. CDR3 in DNA: TGTGCCAGCAGCTTGGTAGGGGTTTTCAATGAGCAGTTCTTC. It specifies CASSLVGVFNEQFF.

The chain joins TRBV5-5 to TRBJ2-7; D uncertain. In germline, CDR1 is SGHKS, CDR2 YYEKEE (reference sequence). V lost 3 bases and J 0 bases, leaving 16 bases between the germline ends. The CDR3 extends over 16 amino acids. CDR3 region: CASSSAPRASSYEQYF. CDR3 bases: TGTGCCAGCAGCTCGGCCCCAAGGGCCAGCTCCTACGAGCAGTACTTC.

The genes are TRBV3-1 and TRBJ2-7; tentatively, D is TRBD1 or TRBD2 (5 bases each). The CDR3 loop spans 15 amino acids. The V end lost 0 bases, the J end lost 1 base, and 10 bases lay between the germline ends. CDR1 LGHDT and CDR2 YNNKEL come from the germline V gene (reference sequence). The CDR3 loop is CASSQDGAASYEQYF. CDR3 in DNA: TGTGCCAGCAGCCAAGACGGGGCAGCTTCCTACGAGCAGTACTTC.

This chain links TRBV19 with TRBJ2-5, with 8 bases lining up with TRBD1. CDR3 length: 13 residues. Germline trimming cut 5 bases from V and 5 bases from J; bases unmatched to any gene: 4. CDR1 LNHDA and CDR2 SQIVND come from the germline V gene (reference sequence). The CDR3 DNA reads TGTGCCAGTAGTGGACAGGGTATGGAGACCCAGTACTTC. Residues: CASSGQGMETQYF.

V and J are TRBV28 and TRBJ2-3; 10 nucleotides align to TRBD2. This CDR3 has 16 residues. CDR1 is MDHEN, CDR2 SYDVKM, per germline. With 3 bases clipped from V and 4 bases from J, the junction kept 7 bases outside the gene matches. The CDR3 nucleotides read TGTGCCAGCAGTTTGGGGGCTAGCGGGGGATCAGATACGCAGTATTTT. Protein: CASSLGASGGSDTQYF.

This clonotype was counted only a few times. The CDR3 DNA follows: TGTGCCAGCAGCTTGGCCACGGGTCCGGAGGATGAAAAACTGTTTTTT. Its translation is CASSLATGPEDEKLFF. This sequence joins TRBV5-8 and TRBJ1-4; D gene unclear. The CDR3 totals 16 residues. Germline CDR1 is SGHTS and CDR2 is YDEGEE. V was clipped by 0 bases and J by 6 bases, with 15 bases between them.

Many counts were recorded for this clonotype. This chain joins TRBV19 and TRBJ2-7, with TRBD1 matching over 8 bases. There are 18 residues in the CDR3. CDR1 and CDR2 from the germline V gene are LNHDA and SQIVND (reference sequence). The ends lost 3 bases at V and 3 bases at J; junction bases unmatched: 16. The CDR3, as DNA: TGTGCCAGTAGTATCTCACCCGGGGACAGGTTCCACCTCTACGAGCAGTACTTC. As protein: CASSISPGDRFHLYEQYF. The variable domain in full, with the rest retrieved from reference TRBV19 and TRBJ2-7, is DGGITQSPKYLFRKEGQNVTLSCEQNLNHDAMYWYRQDPGQGLRLIYYSQIVNDFQKGDIAEGYSVSREKKESFPLTVTSAQKNPTAFYLCASSISPGDRFHLYEQYFGPGTRLTVT.

The chain joins TRBV18 to TRBJ2-5, with D unresolved. Germline CDR1 and CDR2: KGHSH and LQKENI. CDR3 length: 13 residues. V was pared by 3 bases and J by 4 bases, with 9 bases between. The CDR3 reads CASSPGSPETQYF. The CDR3 DNA reads as TGTGCCAGCTCACCGGGAAGTCCAGAGACCCAGTACTTC.

This clonotype was detected ten times or more. The chain uses TRBV12-3 or TRBV12-4 and TRBJ1-1; D uncertain. There are 14 residues in the CDR3. Trimming shortened V by 1 base and J by 3 bases, and 9 bases separated the two germline ends. The CDR3 DNA is TGTGCCAGCAGTTTAGGGTTCGTGGACACTGAAGCTTTCTTT. Its translation: CASSLGFVDTEAFF.

V is TRBV11-3 and J is TRBJ2-3; 11 bases agree with TRBD2. The V segment lost 1 base and the J segment 3 bases; nucleotides outside the gene matches: 3. The V gene's germline CDR1 is SGHNT and CDR2 YENEEA. The CDR3 totals 16 residues. The CDR3 nucleotides are TGTGCCAGCAGCTTAGGACTAGCGGGATCGACAGATACGCAGTATTTT. Its protein product is CASSLGLAGSTDTQYF.

The chain is built from TRBV4-2 and TRBJ1-2; D may be TRBD1 (6 bases). Trimming left V 0 bases short and J 4 bases short, with 15 bases between. The germline V gene has CDR1 LGHNA and CDR2 YNFKEQ. The CDR3 spans 16 residues. The DNA for the CDR3 is TGTGCCAGCAGCCAAGATCTTAAGGAGGGGGGCTATGGCTACACCTTC. Protein: CASSQDLKEGGYGYTF.

This clonotype came up many times. V usage is TRBV13 and J usage is TRBJ1-2; 9 nucleotides align to TRBD1. CDR1 PRHDT and CDR2 FYEKMQ come from the germline V gene (reference sequence). The CDR3 totals 16 residues. V lost 4 bases to trimming and J lost 4 bases; unmatched junction nucleotides: 10. Here the CDR3 DNA reads TGTGCCAGCAGCTCGGGACAGGGAGGATTGTTCTATGGCTACACCTTC. This codes for CASSSGQGGLFYGYTF.

This clonotype was seen repeatedly, ten times or more. The chain has TRBV3-1 and TRBJ1-1, with TRBD1 identical over 8 bases. CDR3 length equals 13 residues. Germline CDR1 is LGHDT and CDR2 is YNNKEL (reference sequence). The V gene end was trimmed by 7 bases and the J gene end by 1 base; junction bases not matched to a gene: 2. CDR3 protein: CASNRGENTEAFF. The CDR3 coding sequence is TGTGCCAGCAACAGGGGGGAGAACACTGAAGCTTTCTTT.

With regard to this clonotype: A single base separates this from a much larger clone, so it may be a read error. V and J are TRBV9 and TRBJ2-2; TRBD2 agrees at 11 bases. Looked up from germline, CDR1 is SGDLS and CDR2 is YYNGEE. The CDR3 consists of 17 residues. DNA of the CDR3: TGTGCCGGCAGCGTTACTAGCGGGAGTATTAGCACCGGGGAGCTGTTTTTT. Its translation is CAGSVTSGSISTGELFF.

There are many counts of this clonotype. The chain uses TRBV5-1 and TRBJ2-1; D is perhaps TRBD2 (5 bases). V shed 1 base and J shed 1 base, with 9 bases lying between them. The CDR3 covers 15 residues. Germline values: CDR1 SGHRS, CDR2 YFSETQ. CDR3 sequence reads: CASSLFTGSYNEQFF. The DNA of the CDR3 is TGCGCCAGCAGCTTGTTCACGGGATCCTACAATGAGCAGTTCTTC. Looking up the rest from reference TRBV5-1 and TRBJ2-1 gives the full variable domain: KAGVTQTPRYLIKTRGQQVTLSCSPISGHRSVSWYQQTPGQGLQFLFEYFSETQRNKGNFPGRFSGRQFSNSRSEMNVSTLELGDSALYLCASSLFTGSYNEQFFGPGTRLTVL.

In this sample, this clonotype turned up a few times. The chain is built from TRBV24-1 and TRBJ1-5; unclear D gene. CDR3 length equals 14 residues. Germline CDR1 and CDR2: KGHDR and SFDVKD. The V and J ends lost 10 bases and 1 base respectively, with 13 bases between them. CDR3 protein: CATYERWSNQPQHF. CDR3 DNA sequence: TGTGCCACATACGAACGATGGAGCAATCAGCCCCAGCATTTT.

This clonotype has at least ten counts. The CDR3 DNA reads as TGCGCCAGCAGCCAAGCCAGGAGCACAGATACGCAGTATTTT. It yields the protein CASSQARSTDTQYF. The chain joins TRBV4-1 to TRBJ2-3, with D uncertain. The V gene lost 1 base and the J gene lost 0 bases, with 5 bases spanning the gap. CDR1 is MGHRA, CDR2 YSYEKL, per germline. The CDR3 length is 14 residues.

The chain is built from TRBV12-5 and TRBJ1-1; D is uncertain. CDR3 length: 15 amino acids. Trimming removed 2 bases at V and 6 bases at J, with 16 bases between. The germline V gene has CDR1 LGHNT and CDR2 FRNRAP. The CDR3 nucleotides are TGTGCTAGTGGTTTGCTTCCCCCGGGCGTGTCTGAAGCTTTCTTT. Translated: CASGLLPPGVSEAFF.

DNA of the CDR3: TGCGCCAGCAGCCAGGGAGGTGGCTACACCTTC. It yields the protein CASSQGGGYTF. V gene TRBV4-1 combines with J gene TRBJ1-2, with unresolved D. The germline CDR1 and CDR2 sequences are MGHRA and YSYEKL. Trimming left V 3 bases short and J 7 bases short, with 6 bases between. This CDR3 has 11 residues.

At least ten counts were recorded for this clonotype. V and J are TRBV19 and TRBJ1-2; D ambiguous. The CDR3 extends over 15 amino acids. V was clipped by 5 bases and J by 0 bases, with 13 bases between them. CDR1 is LNHDA and CDR2 is SQIVND in the germline V gene (reference sequence). This CDR3 is CASSGWGQANYGYTF. In nucleotides, the CDR3 is TGTGCCAGTAGTGGTTGGGGTCAAGCTAACTATGGCTACACCTTC.

This clonotype was observed many times. The chain uses TRBV28 and TRBJ1-5; D is unresolved. The CDR3 sequence is 14 residues long. From germline, CDR1 is MDHEN and CDR2 SYDVKM. Trimming pared 2 bases from V and 3 bases from J, leaving 8 bases between. CDR3 loop: CASSLGQLNQPQHF. The CDR3, as DNA: TGTGCCAGCAGTTTAGGGCAGCTCAATCAGCCCCAGCATTTT.

This clonotype was seen repeatedly, ten times or more. The rearrangement links TRBV29-1 to TRBJ2-7; 12 bases map to TRBD2. Looked up from germline, CDR1 is SQVTM and CDR2 is ANQGSEA. Unmatched junction bases numbered 8, after V lost 4 bases and J lost 7 bases. CDR3 size: 14 residues. The CDR3 region is CSVATSGRREEQYF. In nucleotides, the CDR3 is TGCAGCGTTGCCACTAGCGGGAGGCGGGAAGAGCAGTACTTC.

The sample holds many counts of this clonotype. V is TRBV3-1 and J is TRBJ1-1; a weak D match, TRBD1 (6 bases). This CDR3 comprises 15 residues. The germline V gene encodes CDR1 LGHDT and CDR2 YNNKEL (reference sequence). V gave up 1 base and J gave up 3 bases, with 12 bases separating them. The CDR3 loop reads CASSQATHRDTEAFF. CDR3 in DNA: TGTGCCAGCAGCCAAGCTACGCACAGGGACACTGAAGCTTTCTTT.

This clonotype was seen ten or more times. The rearrangement uses TRBV6-1 and TRBJ1-1; no reliable D call. V lost 8 bases to trimming and J lost 0 bases, with 10 bases between them. This CDR3 has 13 amino acids. Looked up from germline, CDR1 is MNHNS and CDR2 is SASEGT. As DNA, the CDR3 is TGTGCCAGCCACGGGAACCTGAACACTGAAGCTTTCTTT. Its translation is CASHGNLNTEAFF.